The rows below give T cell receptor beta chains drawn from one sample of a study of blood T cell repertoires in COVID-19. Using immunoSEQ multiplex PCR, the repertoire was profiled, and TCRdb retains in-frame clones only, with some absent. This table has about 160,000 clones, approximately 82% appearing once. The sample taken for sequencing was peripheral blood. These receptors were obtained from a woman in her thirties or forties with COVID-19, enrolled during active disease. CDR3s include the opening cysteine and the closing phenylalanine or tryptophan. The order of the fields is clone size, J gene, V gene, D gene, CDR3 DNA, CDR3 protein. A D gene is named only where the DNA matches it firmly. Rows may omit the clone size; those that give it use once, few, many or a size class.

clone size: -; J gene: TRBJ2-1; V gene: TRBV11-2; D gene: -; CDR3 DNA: TGTGCCAGCAGCCCACTCTACAATGAGCAGTTCTTC; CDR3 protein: CASSPLYNEQFF
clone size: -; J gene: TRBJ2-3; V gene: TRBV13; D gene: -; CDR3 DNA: TGTGCCAGCAGCTTTTCGCGGGGAACCACAGATACGCAGTATTTT; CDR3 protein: CASSFSRGTTDTQYF
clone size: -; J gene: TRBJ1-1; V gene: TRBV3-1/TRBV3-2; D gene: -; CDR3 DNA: TGTGCCAGCAGCCTTACCCCGGGCACTGAAGCTTTCTTT; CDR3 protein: CASSLTPGTEAFF
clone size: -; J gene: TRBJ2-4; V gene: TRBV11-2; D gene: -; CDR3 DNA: TGTGCCTCCCTCGGCGGGGGCCTCTCTAGGGACGACAAAAACATTCAGTACTTC; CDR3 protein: CASLGGGLSRDDKNIQYF
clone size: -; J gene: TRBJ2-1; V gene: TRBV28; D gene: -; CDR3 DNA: TGTGCCAGCAGTTCCACTTGGACAGGGGTATCTAGCGGGAGTGATGAGCAGTTCTTC; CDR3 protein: CASSSTWTGVSSGSDEQFF
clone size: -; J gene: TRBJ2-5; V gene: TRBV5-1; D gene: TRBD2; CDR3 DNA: TGCGCCAGCAGCTTGCGTAGCGGGCAGGGTTTAGAGACCCAGTACTTC; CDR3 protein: CASSLRSGQGLETQYF
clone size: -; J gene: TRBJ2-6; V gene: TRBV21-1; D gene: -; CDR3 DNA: TGTGCCAGCAGCACTCCGGGACAGTTCCCCCATTCTGGGGCCAACGTCCTGACTTTC; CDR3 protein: CASSTPGQFPHSGANVLTF
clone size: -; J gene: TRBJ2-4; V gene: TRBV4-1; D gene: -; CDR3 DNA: TGCGCCAGCAGCCAAGGATCTCAAGGTCCAGCGGCAAACATTCAGTACTTC; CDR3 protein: CASSQGSQGPAANIQYF
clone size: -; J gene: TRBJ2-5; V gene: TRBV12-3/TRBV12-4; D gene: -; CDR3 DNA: TGTGCCAGCAGCCTCCAGACGGGGGAGACCCAGTACTTC; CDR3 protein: CASSLQTGETQYF
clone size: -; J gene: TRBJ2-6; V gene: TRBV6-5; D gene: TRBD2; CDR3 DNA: TGTGCAGCGGGGTTTTCTGGGGCCAACGTCCTGACTTTC; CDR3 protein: CAAGFSGANVLTF
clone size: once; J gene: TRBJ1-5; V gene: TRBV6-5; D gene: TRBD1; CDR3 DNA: TGTGCCAGCACTCAGGGGGCAAGCAATCAGCCCCAGCATTTT; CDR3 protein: CASTQGASNQPQHF
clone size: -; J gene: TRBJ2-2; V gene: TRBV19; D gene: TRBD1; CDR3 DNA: TGTGCCAGTATAGACAGACAGGGGGGGAACACCGGGGAGCTGTTTTTT; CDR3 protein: CASIDRQGGNTGELFF
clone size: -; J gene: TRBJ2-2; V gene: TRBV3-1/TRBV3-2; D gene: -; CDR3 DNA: TGTGCCAGCAGCCAAGGGCCGTACACCGGGGAGCTGTTTTTT; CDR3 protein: CASSQGPYTGELFF
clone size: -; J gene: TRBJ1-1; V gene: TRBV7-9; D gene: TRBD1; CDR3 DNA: TGTGCCAGCAGCTTGGAAAGCCGACAGGGGGCATTGGCTTTCTTT; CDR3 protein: CASSLESRQGALAFF
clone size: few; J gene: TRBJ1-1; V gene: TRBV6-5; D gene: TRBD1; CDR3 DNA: TGTGCCAGCAAACCCGGGACAGGCTTTGACACTGAAGCTTTCTTT; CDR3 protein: CASKPGTGFDTEAFF
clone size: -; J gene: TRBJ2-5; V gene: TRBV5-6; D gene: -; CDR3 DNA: TGTGCCAGCAGCTTCCGGGAGACCCAGTACTTC; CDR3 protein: CASSFRETQYF
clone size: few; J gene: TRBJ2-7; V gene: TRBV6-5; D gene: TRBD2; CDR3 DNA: TGTGCCAGCAGTAAGGGACTAGCGGGGGGCTACGAGCAGTACTTC; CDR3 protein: CASSKGLAGGYEQYF
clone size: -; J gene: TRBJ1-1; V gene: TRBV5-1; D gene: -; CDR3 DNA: TGCGCCAGCAGTCGGGTGAACACTGAAGCTTTCTTT; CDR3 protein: CASSRVNTEAFF
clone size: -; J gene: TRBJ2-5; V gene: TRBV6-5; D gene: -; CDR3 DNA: TGTGCCAGCAGACAACAGGGTTTTGAGACCCAGTACTTC; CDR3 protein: CASRQQGFETQYF
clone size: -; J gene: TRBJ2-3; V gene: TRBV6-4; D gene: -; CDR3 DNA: TGTGCCAGCAGTGAGAGAGCGGCCACAGATACGCAGTATTTT; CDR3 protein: CASSERAATDTQYF
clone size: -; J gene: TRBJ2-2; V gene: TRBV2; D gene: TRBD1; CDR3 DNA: TGTGCCAGCAGTGGAGGGACAGGGTACACCGGGGAGCTGTTTTTT; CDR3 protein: CASSGGTGYTGELFF
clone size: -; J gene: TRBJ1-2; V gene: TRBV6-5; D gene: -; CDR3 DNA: TGTGCCAGCAGTTACCGGCAGGGCCGGGGCTACACCTTC; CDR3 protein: CASSYRQGRGYTF
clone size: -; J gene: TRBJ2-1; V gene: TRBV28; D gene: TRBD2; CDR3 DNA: TGTGCCAGCAGTTTATACCGCAATCTAGCGGGAGGGCCGGTCCACAATGAGCAGTTCTTC; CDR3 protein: CASSLYRNLAGGPVHNEQFF
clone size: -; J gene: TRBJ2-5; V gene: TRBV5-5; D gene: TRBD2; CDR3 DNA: TGTGCCAGCAGCTTGGACCCGGGAGGGTTTCAGGAGACCCAGTACTTC; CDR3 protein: CASSLDPGGFQETQYF
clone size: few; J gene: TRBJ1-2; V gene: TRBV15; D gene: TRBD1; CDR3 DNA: TGTGCCACCAGCCGGGAAGGGACAGGAGGTTATGGCTACACCTTC; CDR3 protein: CATSREGTGGYGYTF
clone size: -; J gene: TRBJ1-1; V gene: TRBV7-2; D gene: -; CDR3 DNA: TGTGCCTCTAGCCCAGGGGACATAAACACTGAAGCTTTCTTT; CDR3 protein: CASSPGDINTEAFF
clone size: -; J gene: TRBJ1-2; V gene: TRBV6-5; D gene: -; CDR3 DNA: TGTGCCAGCAGTAAGCAGGGTTGGTATGGCTACACCTTC; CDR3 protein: CASSKQGWYGYTF
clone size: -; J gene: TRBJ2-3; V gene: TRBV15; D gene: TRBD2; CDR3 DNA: TGTGCCACCAGCAGCCTAAGGGGTAGCGGGATTGGAGATACGCAGTATTTT; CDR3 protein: CATSSLRGSGIGDTQYF
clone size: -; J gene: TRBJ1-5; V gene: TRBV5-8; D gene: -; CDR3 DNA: TGTGCCAGCAGCCCGCCCCCCCGGGGTAGCAATCAGCCCCAGCATTTT; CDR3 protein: CASSPPPRGSNQPQHF
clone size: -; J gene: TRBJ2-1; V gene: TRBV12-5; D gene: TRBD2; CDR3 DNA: TGTGCTAGTGGTTTGGTAAGGAGACTAGCGGAAGCCCCGTATGAGCAGTTCTTC; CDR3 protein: CASGLVRRLAEAPYEQFF
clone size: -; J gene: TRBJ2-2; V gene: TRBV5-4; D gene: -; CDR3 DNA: TGTGCCAGCAGCCCGAATCTAGCGCCCGGGGAGCTGTTTTTT; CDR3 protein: CASSPNLAPGELFF
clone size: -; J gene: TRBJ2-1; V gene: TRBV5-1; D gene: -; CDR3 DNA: TGCGCCAGCAGCTCCGAGCGGCGGGGCTACAATGAGCAGTTCTTC; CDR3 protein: CASSSERRGYNEQFF
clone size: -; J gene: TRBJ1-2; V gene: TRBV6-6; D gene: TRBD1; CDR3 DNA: TGTGCCAGCACCAACTCAGGGGGCAGCTATGGCTACACCTTC; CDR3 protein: CASTNSGGSYGYTF
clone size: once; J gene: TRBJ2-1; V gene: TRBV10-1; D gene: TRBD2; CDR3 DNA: TGCGCCAGCAGTTCGGGACTAGCGGGATGGGTGTTCTTC; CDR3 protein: CASSSGLAGWVFF
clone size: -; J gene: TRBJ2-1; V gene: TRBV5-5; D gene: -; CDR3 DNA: TGTGCCAGCAGCCATGGACTTCGGAGAGGAGGAATGTACAATGAGCAGTTCTTC; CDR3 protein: CASSHGLRRGGMYNEQFF
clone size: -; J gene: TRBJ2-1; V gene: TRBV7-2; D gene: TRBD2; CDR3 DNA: TGTGCCAGCAGCTCGAGACTAGCGGGAAACAATGAGCAGTTCTTC; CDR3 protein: CASSSRLAGNNEQFF
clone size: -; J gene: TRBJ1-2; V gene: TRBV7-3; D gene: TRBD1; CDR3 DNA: TGTGCCAGCAGCTCGACAGGGCTAGACTATGGCTACACCTTC; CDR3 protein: CASSSTGLDYGYTF
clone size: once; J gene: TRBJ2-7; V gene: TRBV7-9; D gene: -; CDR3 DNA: TGTGCCAGCAGCCTGATCGGGGGCTACGAGCAGTACTTC; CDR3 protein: CASSLIGGYEQYF
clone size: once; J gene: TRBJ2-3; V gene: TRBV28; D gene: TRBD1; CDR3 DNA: TGTGCCAGCAGACCCTTCCGGACCGGGACAGGAAGACCAGATACGCAGTATTTT; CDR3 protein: CASRPFRTGTGRPDTQYF
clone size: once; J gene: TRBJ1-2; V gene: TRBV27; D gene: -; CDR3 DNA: TGTGCCAGCAGTTTACGGTTTTCCTATGGCTACACCTTC; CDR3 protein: CASSLRFSYGYTF
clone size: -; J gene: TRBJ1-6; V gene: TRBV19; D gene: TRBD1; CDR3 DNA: TGTGCCAGTAGTACTCTAAACAGGGGATCCTATAATTCACCCCTCCACTTT; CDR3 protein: CASSTLNRGSYNSPLHF
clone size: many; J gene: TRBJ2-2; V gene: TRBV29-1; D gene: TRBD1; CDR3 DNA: TGCAGCGTTGGAAACAGGGGCGACTCCGGGGAGCTGTTTTTT; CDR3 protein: CSVGNRGDSGELFF
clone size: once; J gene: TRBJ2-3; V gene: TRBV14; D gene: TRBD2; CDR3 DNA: TGTGCCAGCAGCTACATAGCGGGTCCTAGCACAGATACGCAGTATTTT; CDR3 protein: CASSYIAGPSTDTQYF
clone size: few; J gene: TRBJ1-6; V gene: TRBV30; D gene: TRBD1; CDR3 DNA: TGTGCCTGGAGTCTTGGACAGGATAATTCACCCCTCCACTTT; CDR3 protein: CAWSLGQDNSPLHF
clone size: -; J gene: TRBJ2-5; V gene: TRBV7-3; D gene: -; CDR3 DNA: TGTGCCAGCAGCAGGACAGATCAAGAGACCCAGTACTTC; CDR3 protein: CASSRTDQETQYF
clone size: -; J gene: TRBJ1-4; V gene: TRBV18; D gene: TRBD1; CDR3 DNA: TGTGCCAGCTCACCGACAGGGGCGAGGGCTGAAAAACTGTTTTTT; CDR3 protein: CASSPTGARAEKLFF
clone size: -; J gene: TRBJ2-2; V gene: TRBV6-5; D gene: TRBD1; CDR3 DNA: TGTGCCAGCAGTTACAGGGGGCAGGGCGGGGAGCTGTTTTTT; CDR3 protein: CASSYRGQGGELFF
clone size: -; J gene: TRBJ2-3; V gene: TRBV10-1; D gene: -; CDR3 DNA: TGCGCCAGCAGTAGCGGAGCGGTAGATACGCAGTATTTT; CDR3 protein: CASSSGAVDTQYF
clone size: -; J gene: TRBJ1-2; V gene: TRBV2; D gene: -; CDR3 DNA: TGTGCCAGCACTGCTGGGCCTCCCGTTGGCTACACCTTC; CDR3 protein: CASTAGPPVGYTF
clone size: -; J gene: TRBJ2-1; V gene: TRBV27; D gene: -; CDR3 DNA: TGTGCCAGCGGACAATACAATGAGCAGTTCTTC; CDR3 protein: CASGQYNEQFF
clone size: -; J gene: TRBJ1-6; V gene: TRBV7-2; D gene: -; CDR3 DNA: TGTGCCAGCAGCTACAGCTCCTATAATTCACCCCTCCACTTT; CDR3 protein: CASSYSSYNSPLHF
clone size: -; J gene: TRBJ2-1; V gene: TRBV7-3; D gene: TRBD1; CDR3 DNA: TGTGCCAGCAGCTTAGCAGGGGGTGGGAATGAGCAGTTCTTC; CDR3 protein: CASSLAGGGNEQFF
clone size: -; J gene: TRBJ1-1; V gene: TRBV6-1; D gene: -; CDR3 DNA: TGTGCCAGCAGTGAAGCCACCACAGGGAACACTGAAGCTTTCTTT; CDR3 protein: CASSEATTGNTEAFF
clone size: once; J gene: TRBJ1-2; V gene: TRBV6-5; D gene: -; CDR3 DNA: TGTGCCAGCAGTTCCTCAGGGAGGGCCTATGGCTACACCTTC; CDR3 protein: CASSSSGRAYGYTF
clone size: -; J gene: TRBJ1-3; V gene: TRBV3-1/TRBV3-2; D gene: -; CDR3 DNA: TGTGCCAGCAGCCAAGTCGCTGGAAACACCATATATTTT; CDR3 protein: CASSQVAGNTIYF
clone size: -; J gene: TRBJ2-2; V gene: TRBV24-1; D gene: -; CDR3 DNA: TGTGCCACCAGACCAGATGCTACCGGGGAGCTGTTTTTT; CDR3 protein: CATRPDATGELFF
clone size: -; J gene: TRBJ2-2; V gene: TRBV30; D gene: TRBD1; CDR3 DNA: TGTGCCTCCCAGGACAGGTTTAACACCGGGGAGCTGTTTTTT; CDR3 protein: CASQDRFNTGELFF
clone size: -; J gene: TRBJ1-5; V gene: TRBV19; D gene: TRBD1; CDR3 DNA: TGTGCCAGTAGAACCGGGACAGGGAATCCTCAGCCCCAGCATTTT; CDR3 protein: CASRTGTGNPQPQHF
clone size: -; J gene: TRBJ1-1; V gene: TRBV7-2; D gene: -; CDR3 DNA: TGTGCCAGCAGCTTAGCTATGAACACTGAAGCTTTCTTT; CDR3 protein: CASSLAMNTEAFF
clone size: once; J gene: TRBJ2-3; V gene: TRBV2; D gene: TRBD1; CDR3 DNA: TGTGCCAGCAGTCGATGGGGACAGGGGGCAGATACGCAGTATTTT; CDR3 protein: CASSRWGQGADTQYF